These 27 T cell receptor beta chains were all obtained from the same sample, sequenced in a study of OX40 agonist ivuxolimab in advanced cancers. The data were produced by immunoSEQ multiplex PCR, yet TCRdb's version contains in-frame clones alone and is incomplete. The sample consists of about 68,000 clones, 83% of them appearing once. This sample comprised CD4+ or CD8+ T cells sorted from blood, obtained in a trial of the OX40 agonist ivuxolimab. These receptors all stem from an adult with an advanced solid tumor such as melanoma, head and neck, liver or kidney cancer.

The V gene is TRBV5-1, the J gene TRBJ2-2; D gene unclear. This CDR3 spans 14 amino acids. Trimming removed 2 bases at V and 4 bases at J, with 9 bases between. CDR1 is SGHRS, CDR2 YFSETQ, per germline. CDR3 nucleotide sequence: TGCGCCAGCAGCTTAGGGCACCTCACCGGGGAGCTGTTTTTT. Translating it yields CASSLGHLTGELFF.

Turning to this clone: The same CDR3 is also encoded by other DNA sequences in this sample. This chain connects TRBV18 to TRBJ2-2; unclear D gene. Germline V gene lookup returns CDR1 KGHSH and CDR2 LQKENI. This CDR3 is 15 amino acids long. The germline V and J ends were trimmed by 2 bases and 7 bases, with 14 bases remaining between them. CDR3 bases: TGTGCCAGCTCACCAATGGGCCCTCCCAGCGGGGAGCTGTTTTTT. Its protein is CASSPMGPPSGELFF.

The chain uses TRBV28 and TRBJ1-6, with 8 bases matching TRBD1. The CDR3 contains 18 residues. Germline CDR1 MDHEN, CDR2 SYDVKM. Trimming cost V 5 bases and J 7 bases; bases outside gene matches: 16. The CDR3 coding sequence is TGTGCCAGCAGTACGGAATTACGACGACAGGGGAGGAATTCACCCCTCCACTTT. This codes for CASSTELRRQGRNSPLHF. The whole variable domain, filled in from reference TRBV28 and TRBJ1-6, reads DVKVTQSSRYLVKRTGEKVFLECVQDMDHENMFWYRQDPGLGLRLIYFSYDVKMKEKGDIPEGYSVSREKKERFSLILESASTNQTSMYLCASSTELRRQGRNSPLHFGNGTRLTVT.

The chain carries TRBV9 and TRBJ2-7; perhaps D is TRBD1 or TRBD2 (5 bases each). Trimming took 3 bases from V and 0 from J, leaving 13 bases between them. CDR3 length: 15 amino acids. Germline V CDR1 and CDR2: SGDLS, YYNGEE. The CDR3 is CASSALGEFSYEQYF. The CDR3 coding sequence is TGTGCCAGCAGCGCCCTAGGGGAGTTCTCCTACGAGCAGTACTTC.

This chain links TRBV7-2 with TRBJ2-1; D may correspond to TRBD1 or TRBD2 (5 bases each). This CDR3 comprises 16 residues. The germline V gene encodes CDR1 SGHTA and CDR2 FQGNSA. V was clipped by 0 bases and J by 4 bases, with 13 bases between them. The CDR3: CASSLAQGIAYNEQFF. For the CDR3, the DNA is TGTGCCAGCAGCTTAGCTCAGGGTATAGCGTACAATGAGCAGTTCTTC.

The chain employs TRBV4-1 and TRBJ1-2; no definite D call. The V gene's germline CDR1 is MGHRA and CDR2 YSYEKL. Trimming left V 0 bases short and J 4 bases short, with 18 bases between. This CDR3 region has 17 residues. The CDR3 DNA sequence: TGCGCCAGCAGCCAAGAGGTCCGGGTCAGCCCAATCTATGGCTACACCTTC. It specifies CASSQEVRVSPIYGYTF.

The chain couples TRBV2 to TRBJ1-5; D call uncertain. The CDR3 contains 16 residues. Germline V gives CDR1 SNHLY, CDR2 FYNNEI. The V and J ends lost 5 bases and 0 bases respectively, with 14 bases between them. The CDR3, as DNA: TGTGCCAGCAGTCCCCTGGGCACCTATAGCAATCAGCCCCAGCATTTT. Translated: CASSPLGTYSNQPQHF.

The rearrangement joins TRBV19 to TRBJ2-7; D might be TRBD1 (6 bases). The germline V gene encodes CDR1 LNHDA and CDR2 SQIVND (reference sequence). The CDR3 runs to 14 residues. V shed 1 base and J shed 3 bases, with 10 bases lying between them. As DNA, the CDR3 is TGTGCCAGTAGTATAGCGGACAGTTTCTACGAGCAGTACTTC. Its protein product is CASSIADSFYEQYF.

V usage is TRBV7-2 and J usage is TRBJ1-2; TRBD1 aligns across 11 bases. The V segment lost 1 base and the J segment 8 bases; nucleotides outside the gene matches: 3. The germline gives CDR1 SGHTA, CDR2 FQGNSA. The CDR3 sequence is 14 residues long. The CDR3 protein is CASSLEDRGRGYTF. CDR3 in DNA: TGTGCCAGCAGCTTAGAGGACAGGGGGCGCGGCTACACCTTC.

This clone is a singleton in its sample. J is TRBJ2-5 and V is TRBV5-1; D is perhaps TRBD2 (6 bases). The V gene lost 0 bases and the J gene lost 1 base, with 16 bases spanning the gap. Germline-derived CDR1 and CDR2 are SGHRS and YFSETQ. CDR3 length: 17 amino acids. In DNA form, the CDR3 reads TGCGCCAGCAGCTTGGGTCTTTTAGCGGAGCGCCAAGAGACCCAGTACTTC. It yields the protein CASSLGLLAERQETQYF.

This chain connects TRBV2 to TRBJ2-6; perhaps TRBD1 as D (5 bases). From germline, CDR1 is SNHLY and CDR2 FYNNEI. The CDR3 extends over 17 amino acids. Trimming stripped 3 bases from V and 4 bases from J, with 16 bases between. The CDR3 sequence is CASSEGQGLTGANVLTF. CDR3 nucleotides: TGTGCCAGCAGTGAGGGGCAGGGCCTGACGGGGGCCAACGTCCTGACTTTC.

The gene calls are TRBV27 and TRBJ2-7, with 8 bases aligning to TRBD1. The J segment lost 6 bases and the V segment lost 5 bases, leaving 9 bases of the junction unmatched. CDR1 and CDR2 (germline): MNHEY, SMNVEV (reference sequence). This CDR3 spans 14 amino acids. The CDR3: CASSIGGQVIEQYF. The CDR3 nucleotides read TGTGCCAGCAGTATAGGGGGACAGGTGATCGAGCAGTACTTC.

CDR3 loop: CASRLQGEGVGPQHF. For the CDR3, the DNA is TGTGCCAGCAGGTTGCAGGGCGAAGGCGTGGGGCCCCAGCATTTT. The chain couples TRBV6-5 to TRBJ1-5, with D possibly TRBD1 on 5 matching bases. Per the germline V gene, CDR1 is MNHEY and CDR2 is SVGAGI. CDR3 size: 15 residues. Trimming cost V 6 bases and J 9 bases, with 21 bases left between them.

The gene calls are TRBV5-4 and TRBJ2-1; 7 nucleotides match TRBD2. This CDR3 is 15 amino acids long. Per germline, CDR1 SGHNT and CDR2 YYREEE (reference sequence). The junction had 9 bases not matched to a gene; V was cut back by 3 bases and J by 6 bases. The CDR3 DNA sequence: TGTGCCAGCAGCTCTCCAGGGAGGGAACGCAATGAGCAGTTCTTC. Its translation is CASSSPGRERNEQFF.

This chain connects TRBV11-1 to TRBJ1-2; TRBD1 aligns across 7 bases. This CDR3 is built from 14 residues. Germline lookup yields CDR1 SGHAT and CDR2 FQDESV (reference sequence). J lost 3 bases, V lost 7 bases, and 8 bases had no gene match. CDR3 sequence (DNA): TGTGCCAGCACAGACTACAGGGGTGACTATGGCTACACCTTC. Amino acid sequence: CASTDYRGDYGYTF.

V and J are TRBV28 and TRBJ1-5; TRBD1 matches 8 bases. Germline V gives CDR1 MDHEN, CDR2 SYDVKM. The CDR3 covers 17 residues. Trimming at V came to 9 bases and at J to 0 bases, leaving 13 bases not matched to a gene. CDR3 protein: CARNLLGQEHSNQPQHF. Here the CDR3 DNA reads TGTGCCAGGAACCTTCTGGGACAGGAGCATAGCAATCAGCCCCAGCATTTT.

The J gene is TRBJ2-7, the V gene TRBV29-1, with D possibly matching TRBD1 (6 bases). The germline V gene encodes CDR1 SQVTM and CDR2 ANQGSEA. V lost 4 bases and J 2 bases, leaving 18 bases between the germline ends. This CDR3 comprises 15 residues. This CDR3 reads CSVGKQGPGAYEQYF. The CDR3 coding sequence is TGCAGCGTTGGGAAACAGGGACCTGGTGCCTACGAGCAGTACTTC.

This rearrangement joins TRBV11-2 to TRBJ2-1; perhaps D is TRBD1 or TRBD2 (5 bases each). Trimming removed 3 bases from V and 9 bases from J, with 15 bases in between. Germline values: CDR1 SGHAT, CDR2 FQNNGV. There are 14 residues in the CDR3. The CDR3 nucleotides are TGTGCCAGCAGCTTTCGGGGAATTACAGGTGAGCAGTTCTTC. As protein: CASSFRGITGEQFF.

A note on this clone: The sample contains more than one DNA sequence encoding this CDR3. J is TRBJ2-5 and V is TRBV6-1, with TRBD1 matching over 11 bases. This CDR3 contains 13 residues. Germline trimming cut 7 bases from V and 5 bases from J; bases unmatched to any gene: 3. In germline, CDR1 is MNHNS, CDR2 SASEGT. CDR3 DNA sequence: TGTGCCAGCACCAGGGACAGGGGGGAGACCCAGTACTTC. This codes for CASTRDRGETQYF.

The V gene is TRBV10-3, the J gene TRBJ2-1; 10 bases fit TRBD1. V trimming: 4 bases; J trimming: 4 bases; junction bases outside the gene matches: 7. This CDR3 is 16 amino acids long. CDR1 is ENHRY, CDR2 SYGVKD, per germline. The CDR3 sequence: CAISVGDRGPYNEQFF. The CDR3 DNA reads as TGTGCCATCAGTGTGGGCGACAGGGGGCCATACAATGAGCAGTTCTTC.

A note on this clone: At one of its ends the junction is not consistent with the germline gene, which may arise from a read error. The chain joins TRBV7-6 to TRBJ1-2; D is perhaps TRBD1 (5 bases). This CDR3 spans 15 amino acids. The germline CDR1 and CDR2 sequences are SGHVS and FNYEAQ. The CDR3 coding sequence is TGTGCCAGCAGCTTAGGTGAGGGGATGGACTACGGCTACACCTTC. Protein product: CASSLGEGMDYGYTF.

The chain uses TRBV5-1 and TRBJ1-5, with TRBD1 matching 7 bases. There are 15 residues in the CDR3. V shed 0 bases, J shed 5 bases, and the junction held 5 bases outside the gene matches. CDR1 SGHRS and CDR2 YFSETQ come from the germline V gene. CDR3: CASSLGDRDDQPQHF. The DNA of the CDR3 is TGCGCCAGCAGCTTGGGTGACAGGGACGATCAGCCCCAGCATTTT.

V and J are TRBV5-6 and TRBJ1-2; D not resolved. Germline-derived CDR1 and CDR2 are SGHDT and YYEEEE. CDR3 size: 12 residues. V lost 0 bases and J lost 7, with 7 bases in between. The CDR3 DNA sequence: TGTGCCAGCAGCTTGGTACTTTCTGGCTACACCTTC. Translated, it gives CASSLVLSGYTF.

Comment on this clone: Other DNA variants within this sample encode the same CDR3. The V call is TRBV18, the J call TRBJ1-2, with 9 bases lining up with TRBD1. V was pared by 3 bases and J by 5 bases, with 4 bases of the junction left unmatched. CDR3 size: 14 residues. Germline loops: CDR1 KGHSH, CDR2 LQKENI. CDR3 loop: CASSPGQGSYGYTF. Written as DNA, the CDR3 is TGTGCCAGCTCACCGGGACAGGGTTCTTATGGCTACACCTTC.

The chain carries TRBV5-1 and TRBJ2-5; D unresolved. The CDR3 has 19 amino acids. V lost 3 bases to trimming and J lost 4 bases, with 28 bases between them. Germline CDR1 reads SGHRS; CDR2 reads YFSETQ. The CDR3 DNA follows: TGCGCCAGCAGCTACCCTAGTACCCCCGCTCCTGGCGCACGAGAGACCCAGTACTTC. Protein: CASSYPSTPAPGARETQYF. Full variable domain (missing parts from reference TRBV5-1 and TRBJ2-5): KAGVTQTPRYLIKTRGQQVTLSCSPISGHRSVSWYQQTPGQGLQFLFEYFSETQRNKGNFPGRFSGRQFSNSRSEMNVSTLELGDSALYLCASSYPSTPAPGARETQYFGPGTRLLVL.

V is TRBV20-1 and J is TRBJ2-7; D uncertain. The length of the CDR3 is 11 residues. CDR1 and CDR2 from the germline V gene are DFQATT and SNEGSKA (reference sequence). Trimming stripped 3 bases from V and 5 bases from J, with 8 bases between. The CDR3 here is CSASKWDEQYF. For the CDR3, the DNA is TGCAGTGCTAGTAAGTGGGACGAGCAGTACTTC.

The chain combines TRBV7-9 with TRBJ2-7; unclear D gene. The V gene lost 4 bases and the J gene lost 4 bases, with 5 bases spanning the gap. From germline, CDR1 is SEHNR and CDR2 FQNEAQ (reference sequence). CDR3 length: 11 residues. CDR3 sequence: CASSWKYEQYF. CDR3 in DNA: TGTGCCAGCAGCTGGAAATACGAGCAGTACTTC. Full variable domain (rest looked up from reference TRBV7-9 and TRBJ2-7): DTGVSQNPRHKITKRGQNVTFRCDPISEHNRLYWYRQTLGQGPEFLTYFQNEAQLEKSRLLSDRFSAERPKGSFSTLEIQRTEQGDSAMYLCASSWKYEQYFGPGTRLTVT.